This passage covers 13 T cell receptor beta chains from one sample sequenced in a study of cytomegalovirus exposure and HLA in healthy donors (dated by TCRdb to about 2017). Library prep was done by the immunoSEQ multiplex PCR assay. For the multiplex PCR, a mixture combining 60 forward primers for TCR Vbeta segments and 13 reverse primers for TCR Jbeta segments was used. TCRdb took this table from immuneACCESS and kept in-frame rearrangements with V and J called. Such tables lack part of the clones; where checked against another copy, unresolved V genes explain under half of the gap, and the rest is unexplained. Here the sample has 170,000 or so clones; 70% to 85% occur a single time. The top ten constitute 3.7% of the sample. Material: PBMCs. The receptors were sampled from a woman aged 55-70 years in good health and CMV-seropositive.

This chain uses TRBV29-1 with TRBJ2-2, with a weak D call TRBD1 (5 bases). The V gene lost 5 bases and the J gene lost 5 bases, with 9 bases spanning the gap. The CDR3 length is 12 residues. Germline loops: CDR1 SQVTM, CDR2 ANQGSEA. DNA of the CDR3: TGCAGCGTTTCCCGACAGACCGGGGAGCTGTTTTTT. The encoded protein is CSVSRQTGELFF.

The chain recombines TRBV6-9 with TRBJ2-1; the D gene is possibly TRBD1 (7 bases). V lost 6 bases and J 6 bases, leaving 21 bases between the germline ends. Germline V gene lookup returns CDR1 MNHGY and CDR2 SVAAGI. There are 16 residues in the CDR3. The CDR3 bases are TGTGCCAGCAGGCCCGCAGGGGGAGAGGGGGGCAATGAGCAGTTCTTC. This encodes CASRPAGGEGGNEQFF.

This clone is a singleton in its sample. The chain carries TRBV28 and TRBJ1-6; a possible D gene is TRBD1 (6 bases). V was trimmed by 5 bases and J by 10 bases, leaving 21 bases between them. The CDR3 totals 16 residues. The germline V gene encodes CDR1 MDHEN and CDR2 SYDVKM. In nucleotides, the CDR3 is TGTGCCAGCAGTGTGGGGGCTTCAGGCCGCGTATCACCCCTCCACTTT. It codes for CASSVGASGRVSPLHF.

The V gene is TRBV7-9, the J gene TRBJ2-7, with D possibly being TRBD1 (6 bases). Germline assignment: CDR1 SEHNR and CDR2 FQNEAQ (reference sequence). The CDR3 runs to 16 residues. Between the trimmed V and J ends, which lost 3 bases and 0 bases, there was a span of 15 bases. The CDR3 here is CASSFPDRRYSYEQYF. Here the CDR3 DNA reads TGTGCCAGCAGCTTCCCAGACAGGCGATACTCCTACGAGCAGTACTTC. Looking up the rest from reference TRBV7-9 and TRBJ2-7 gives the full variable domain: DTGVSQNPRHKITKRGQNVTFRCDPISEHNRLYWYRQTLGQGPEFLTYFQNEAQLEKSRLLSDRFSAERPKGSFSTLEIQRTEQGDSAMYLCASSFPDRRYSYEQYFGPGTRLTVT.

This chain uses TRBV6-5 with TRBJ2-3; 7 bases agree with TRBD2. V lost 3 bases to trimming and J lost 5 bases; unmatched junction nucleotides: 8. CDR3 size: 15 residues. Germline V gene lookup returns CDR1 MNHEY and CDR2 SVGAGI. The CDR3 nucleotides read TGTGCCAGCAGTTATCCGCAGGGAGGGAGAGATACGCAGTATTTT. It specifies CASSYPQGGRDTQYF.

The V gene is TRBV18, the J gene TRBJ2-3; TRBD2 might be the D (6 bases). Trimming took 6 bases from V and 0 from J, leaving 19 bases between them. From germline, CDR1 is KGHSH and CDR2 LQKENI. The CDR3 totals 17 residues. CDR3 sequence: CASSPVLAVTSTDTQYF. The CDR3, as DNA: TGTGCCAGCTCCCCAGTTTTAGCGGTGACTAGCACAGATACGCAGTATTTT.

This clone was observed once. In nucleotides, the CDR3 is TGTGCCAGCAGCTCTGACAGGAATACTAATGAAAAACTGTTTTTT. Encoded protein: CASSSDRNTNEKLFF. The chain employs TRBV5-6 and TRBJ1-4; possibly TRBD1 for D (6 bases). The germline CDR1 and CDR2 sequences are SGHDT and YYEEEE. The CDR3 is 15 amino acids. V was cut by 3 bases and J by 2 bases, with 11 bases left in between.

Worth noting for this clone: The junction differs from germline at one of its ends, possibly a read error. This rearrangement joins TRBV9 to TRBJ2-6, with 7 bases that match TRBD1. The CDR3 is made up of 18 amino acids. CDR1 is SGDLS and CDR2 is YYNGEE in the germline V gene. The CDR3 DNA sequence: TGTGCCAGCAGCTTTCCCACAGGGGCCCTCTCTGGGGCCAACGGCCTGACTTTC. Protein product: CASSFPTGALSGANGLTF.

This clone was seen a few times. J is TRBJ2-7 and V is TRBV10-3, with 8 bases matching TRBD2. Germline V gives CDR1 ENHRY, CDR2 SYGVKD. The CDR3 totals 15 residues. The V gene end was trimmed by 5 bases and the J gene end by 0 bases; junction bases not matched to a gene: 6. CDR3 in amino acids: CAISKPGTSSYEQYF. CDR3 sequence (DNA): TGTGCCATCAGTAAACCCGGGACTAGCTCCTACGAGCAGTACTTC.

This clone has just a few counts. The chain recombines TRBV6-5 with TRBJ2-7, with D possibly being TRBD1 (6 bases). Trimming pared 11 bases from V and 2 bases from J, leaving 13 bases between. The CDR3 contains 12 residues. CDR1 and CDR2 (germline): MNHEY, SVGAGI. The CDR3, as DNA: TGTGCCCCCACCAGGGGAGCCTACGAGCAGTACTTC. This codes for CAPTRGAYEQYF.

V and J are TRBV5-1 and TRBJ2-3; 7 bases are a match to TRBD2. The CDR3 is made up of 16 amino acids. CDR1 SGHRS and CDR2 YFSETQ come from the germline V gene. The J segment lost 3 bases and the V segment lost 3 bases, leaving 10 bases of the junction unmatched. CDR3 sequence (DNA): TGCGCCAGCAGCTCGCGAGGCGGGAGTTTGACAGATACGCAGTATTTT. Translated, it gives CASSSRGGSLTDTQYF. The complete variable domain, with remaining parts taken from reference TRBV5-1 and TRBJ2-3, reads KAGVTQTPRYLIKTRGQQVTLSCSPISGHRSVSWYQQTPGQGLQFLFEYFSETQRNKGNFPGRFSGRQFSNSRSEMNVSTLELGDSALYLCASSSRGGSLTDTQYFGPGTRLTVL.

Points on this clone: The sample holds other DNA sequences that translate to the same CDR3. CDR3 DNA sequence: TGTGCCAGCAGCCGGGACTCCTCCTACGAGCAGTACTTC. As protein: CASSRDSSYEQYF. The gene calls are TRBV2 and TRBJ2-7, with D perhaps matching TRBD2 (6 bases). From germline, CDR1 is SNHLY and CDR2 FYNNEI. This CDR3 contains 13 residues. The V and J ends lost 6 bases and 0 bases respectively, with 9 bases between them.

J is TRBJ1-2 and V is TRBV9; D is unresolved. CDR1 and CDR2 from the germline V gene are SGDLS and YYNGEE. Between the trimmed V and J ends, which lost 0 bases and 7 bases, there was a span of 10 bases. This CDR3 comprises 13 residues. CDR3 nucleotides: TGTGCCAGCAGCGTAGGGGAGGAGGCTGGCTACACCTTC. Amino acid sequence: CASSVGEEAGYTF. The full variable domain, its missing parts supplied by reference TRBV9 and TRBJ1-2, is DSGVTQTPKHLITATGQRVTLRCSPRSGDLSVYWYQQSLDQGLQFLIQYYNGEERAKGNILERFSAQQFPDLHSELNLSSLELGDSALYFCASSVGEEAGYTFGSGTRLTVV.